A selection of T cell receptor beta chains follows, all from one sample in a study of blood T cell repertoires in COVID-19. Sequencing was performed with immunoSEQ multiplex PCR; in TCRdb, only in-frame clones are kept and a portion is missing. Altogether about 240,000 clones are present, around 83% being singletons, with the ten largest covering 3.4%. The sequenced sample consisted of peripheral blood. The source is a woman between 18 and 29 years old with acute or convalescent COVID-19. Both conserved end residues are part of each CDR3. Each record gives: J gene, clone size, V gene, D gene, CDR3 protein, CDR3 DNA. D genes are given only for firm matches. Clone sizes are given selectively: once, few, many, or a class where the clone is expanded.

TRBJ1-2	once	TRBV11-2	-	CASSSPLMRDGYTF	TGTGCCAGCAGCTCACCCCTGATGCGTGATGGCTACACCTTC
TRBJ2-5	-	TRBV18	TRBD2	CASSPGSASGVKETQYF	TGTGCCAGCTCACCAGGGTCGGCTAGCGGGGTTAAAGAGACCCAGTACTTC
TRBJ2-1	-	TRBV19	TRBD2	CASTALGTSGVYNEQFF	TGTGCCAGTACCGCTCTAGGGACTAGCGGGGTATACAATGAGCAGTTCTTC
TRBJ1-1	-	TRBV23-1	TRBD1	CASSPWATKKTGICTEAFF	TGCGCCAGCAGTCCCTGGGCAACTAAAAAGACAGGGATTTGCACTGAAGCTTTCTTT
TRBJ2-1	-	TRBV5-8	TRBD2	CASSQSGRAHNEQFF	TGTGCCAGCAGCCAAAGCGGGAGGGCCCACAATGAGCAGTTCTTC
TRBJ2-2	-	TRBV6-5	-	CASSSPRERGTGELFF	TGTGCCAGCAGTTCCCCTCGGGAGAGGGGCACCGGGGAGCTGTTTTTT
TRBJ2-1	-	TRBV19	TRBD1	CASSSQISGGSYNEQFF	TGTGCCAGTAGTTCTCAGATTTCAGGGGGATCCTACAATGAGCAGTTCTTC
TRBJ2-2	-	TRBV12-1	-	CASSSIPGPGELFF	TGTGCCAGCAGCTCCATCCCAGGGCCCGGGGAGCTGTTTTTT
TRBJ2-3	many	TRBV5-4	TRBD2	CASSLPLAGTPDTQYF	TGTGCCAGCAGCTTACCGCTAGCGGGGACTCCAGATACGCAGTATTTT
TRBJ2-5	-	TRBV11-2	TRBD1	CASSPGLGQTETQYF	TGTGCCAGCAGCCCCGGATTGGGACAGACGGAGACCCAGTACTTC
TRBJ2-1	-	TRBV4-3	TRBD1	CASSQGDRVINEQFF	TGCGCCAGCAGCCAAGGGGACAGGGTGATCAATGAGCAGTTCTTC
TRBJ1-2	-	TRBV29-1	TRBD1	CSVRGSANYGYTF	TGCAGCGTCAGGGGGTCCGCTAACTATGGCTACACCTTC
TRBJ1-2	-	TRBV19	-	CATRRGLYGYTF	TGTGCCACCAGGAGGGGACTCTATGGCTACACCTTC
TRBJ2-1	-	TRBV6-1	-	CASSDFDRGRDEQFF	TGTGCCAGCAGTGATTTTGATAGGGGTCGGGATGAGCAGTTCTTC
TRBJ1-2	-	TRBV10-2	TRBD1	CASSETRTGNYYGYTF	TGCGCCAGCAGTGAGACCCGGACAGGGAACTACTATGGCTACACCTTC
TRBJ1-3	-	TRBV30	-	CAWSSGAWTSSGNTIYF	TGTGCCTGGAGTTCAGGGGCCTGGACAAGCTCTGGAAACACCATATATTTT
TRBJ1-1	-	TRBV7-3	-	CASSTGMNTEAFF	TGTGCCAGCAGCACGGGGATGAACACTGAAGCTTTCTTT
TRBJ2-5	once	TRBV5-4	TRBD2	CASRGTSGLQYF	TGTGCCAGCAGAGGGACTAGCGGGCTCCAGTACTTC
TRBJ1-4	-	TRBV9	TRBD1	CASSAGQVNEKLFF	TGTGCCAGCAGCGCGGGACAGGTAAATGAAAAACTGTTTTTT
TRBJ2-7	-	TRBV7-9	TRBD1	CASSPPTGQIYEQYF	TGTGCCAGCAGCCCGCCGACGGGACAGATCTACGAGCAGTACTTC
TRBJ1-5	-	TRBV28	-	CASSLGQPQHF	TGTGCCAGCAGTTTAGGCCAGCCCCAGCATTTT
TRBJ2-3	-	TRBV4-1	TRBD2	CASSQGAGSSTDTQYF	TGCGCCAGCAGCCAAGGAGCGGGATCCAGCACAGATACGCAGTATTTT
TRBJ2-2	-	TRBV25-1	-	CASTFLNTGELFF	TGTGCCAGCACCTTCCTGAACACCGGGGAGCTGTTTTTT
TRBJ2-1	-	TRBV14	TRBD1	CASSQDWTGQPFF	TGTGCCAGCAGCCAAGATTGGACAGGACAGCCGTTCTTC
TRBJ2-1	-	TRBV27	-	CASSLWQGNEQFF	TGTGCCAGCAGTTTATGGCAGGGAAATGAGCAGTTCTTC
TRBJ1-2	-	TRBV6-1	-	CASSDGGIEYGYTF	TGTGCCAGCAGTGATGGCGGGATTGAATATGGCTACACCTTC
TRBJ2-2	-	TRBV18	TRBD2	CASSQRLAGGTGELFF	TGTGCCAGCTCCCAGAGACTAGCGGGAGGGACCGGGGAGCTGTTTTTT
TRBJ1-1	-	TRBV11-2	-	CASSLVSDTEAFF	TGTGCCAGCAGCTTAGTGTCAGACACTGAAGCTTTCTTT
TRBJ2-5	-	TRBV6-5	TRBD2	CASSYLAGAGQETQYF	TGTGCCAGCAGTTACCTAGCGGGAGCGGGGCAAGAGACCCAGTACTTC
TRBJ1-2	-	TRBV6-4	TRBD1	CASSRDRITNYGYTF	TGTGCCAGCAGTCGGGACAGGATTACTAACTATGGCTACACCTTC
TRBJ2-7	few	TRBV6-5	TRBD1	CASAGSGGESYEQYF	TGTGCCAGCGCAGGCTCAGGGGGCGAGTCCTACGAGCAGTACTTC
TRBJ2-7	-	TRBV7-9	-	CASSLFSQYEQYF	TGTGCCAGCAGCCTCTTCAGTCAATACGAGCAGTACTTC
TRBJ1-2	few	TRBV12-3/TRBV12-4	TRBD1	CASSETGVWGYTF	TGTGCCAGCAGCGAAACAGGGGTATGGGGCTACACCTTC
TRBJ2-3	-	TRBV6-1	-	CASSDAGVVDTQYF	TGTGCCAGCAGTGACGCAGGGGTGGTAGATACGCAGTATTTT
TRBJ1-6	-	TRBV7-9	-	CASSFGTTGAPLHF	TGTGCCAGCAGCTTCGGGACGACAGGTGCACCCCTCCACTTT
TRBJ1-3	-	TRBV7-6	TRBD1	CASSWGQAGNTIYF	TGTGCCAGCAGCTGGGGACAGGCTGGAAACACCATATATTTT
TRBJ2-7	once	TRBV5-1	-	CASSAETYEQYF	TGCGCCAGCAGCGCGGAAACCTACGAGCAGTACTTC
TRBJ2-7	-	TRBV9	-	CASSVTGSSYEQYF	TGTGCCAGCAGCGTAACAGGATCCTCCTACGAGCAGTACTTC
TRBJ1-2	-	TRBV6-9	TRBD1	CAINGQGFKGYTF	TGTGCCATCAACGGACAGGGCTTCAAAGGCTACACCTTC
TRBJ1-1	-	TRBV29-1	-	CSALRNTEAFF	TGCAGCGCCCTCCGGAACACTGAAGCTTTCTTT
TRBJ2-2	once	TRBV6-6	TRBD1	CASSGTGQVGELFF	TGTGCCAGCAGCGGGACAGGACAAGTAGGGGAGCTGTTTTTT
TRBJ2-2	once	TRBV6-5	TRBD2	CASSYRGLNTGELFF	TGTGCCAGCAGTTACCGGGGACTAAACACCGGGGAGCTGTTTTTT
TRBJ2-2	-	TRBV18	-	CASSPYRNDGELFF	TGTGCCAGCTCACCTTACAGGAACGACGGGGAGCTGTTTTTT
TRBJ1-1	-	TRBV7-9	-	CASSLDPLLEAFF	TGTGCCAGCAGCTTAGATCCCTTATTAGAAGCTTTCTTT
TRBJ1-5	-	TRBV7-9	-	CASSPSEQGRGQPQHF	TGTGCCAGCAGCCCCTCCGAGCAGGGTAGGGGTCAGCCCCAGCATTTT
TRBJ2-1	-	TRBV19	-	CASSIIMTGNNEQFF	TGTGCCAGTAGTATCATAATGACTGGCAACAATGAGCAGTTCTTC
TRBJ2-2	-	TRBV29-1	TRBD2	CSVEASGYTGELFF	TGCAGCGTTGAGGCTAGCGGGTACACCGGGGAGCTGTTTTTT
TRBJ2-3	few	TRBV9	TRBD1	CASSVEQGGDTQYF	TGTGCCAGCAGCGTAGAACAGGGGGGAGATACGCAGTATTTT
TRBJ1-1	-	TRBV6-6	-	CATTVNTEAFF	TGTGCCACCACAGTGAACACTGAAGCTTTCTTT
TRBJ2-7	-	TRBV6-1	TRBD1	CASSDRGQGRYEQYF	TGTGCCAGCAGTGATAGGGGACAGGGGCGCTACGAGCAGTACTTC
TRBJ2-6	-	TRBV19	TRBD1	CASRTTGRAGANVLTF	TGTGCCAGTAGAACGACAGGGCGCGCTGGGGCCAACGTCCTGACTTTC